The rows below give T cell receptor beta chains drawn from one sample of a study of monozygotic twins with inflammatory bowel disease. TCRdb reanalyzed the 5' RACE reads, giving one entry per CDR3 protein sequence and no DNA. The table lists 300,000 to 400,000 distinct CDR3 sequences. Sequenced input: blood. Receptor source: a human donor with ulcerative colitis or Crohn's disease, or a healthy co-twin of an affected twin (not recorded which). Both conserved end residues are part of each CDR3.

>TRBV20-1|TRBJ2-5
CSARTGRPQETQYF
>TRBV5-4|TRBJ2-5
CASSRGGRMVETQYF
>TRBV6-5|TRBJ2-3
CASSYGAYFTDTQYF
>TRBV5-5|TRBJ2-3
CASSPQGADTQYF
>TRBV18|TRBJ2-5
CASSPTPDSLETQYF
>TRBV29-1|TRBJ2-5
CSVDGGETQYF
>TRBV9|TRBJ1-2
CASSVDPGGQLNYGYTF
>TRBV28|TRBJ2-7
CASSQAPGQLSYEQYF
>TRBV7-6|TRBJ2-1
CASSFGQGGREQFF
>TRBV7-2|TRBJ1-4
CASSFIKMGLEKLFF
>TRBV12-3/TRBV12-4|TRBJ2-7
CASSAMTGAVGEQYF
>TRBV11-2|TRBJ1-6
CASSSNREWNSPLHF
>TRBV2|TRBJ1-2
CASSERRSNYGYTF
>TRBV6-5|TRBJ1-4
CASRGKTKEKLFF
>TRBV4-3|TRBJ1-1
CASSHGGARTEAFF
>TRBV10-2|TRBJ2-3
CASSEGGGGTDTQYF
>TRBV5-1|TRBJ1-6
CASSLGQGESPLHF
>TRBV11-2|TRBJ2-3
CASSRNSYLAGGDTDTQYF
>TRBV28|TRBJ1-1
CASGRSNTEAFF
>TRBV4-1|TRBJ1-1
CASSQETGINTEAFF
>TRBV6-1|TRBJ1-5
CASRPFPGQGSQPQHF
>TRBV6-2/TRBV6-3|TRBJ2-4
CASSLLLAGRNIQYF
>TRBV20-1|TRBJ2-3
CSAQTVSDTDTQYF
>TRBV19|TRBJ2-7
CASSISGGRAYEQYF
>TRBV28|TRBJ2-1
CASSLAGGPSNEQFF
>TRBV24-1|TRBJ2-1
CATSRNRLDRRGNEQFF
>TRBV9|TRBJ2-5
CASSIGGSGVETQYF
>TRBV18|TRBJ1-3
CASSPVDRNSGNTIYF
>TRBV20-1|TRBJ2-7
CSARDVQRGDSYEQYF
>TRBV25-1|TRBJ2-2
CASAVGVTGELFF
>TRBV7-2|TRBJ1-1
CASSLAMASIRTEAFF
>TRBV5-1|TRBJ2-7
CASSLARVGNLGEQYF
>TRBV6-1|TRBJ1-3
CASRGTGGYGNTIYF
>TRBV5-1|TRBJ2-7
CASKLSPGTSYEQYF
>TRBV27|TRBJ2-3
CASSPTSGITDTQYF
>TRBV7-9|TRBJ2-1
CASSPRASGPREQFF
>TRBV19|TRBJ1-4
CASSMIRDEKLFF